The sequence of this T cell receptor beta chain was determined in a study of technical replicates of blood from four donors. TCRdb's copy holds only in-frame clones and misses some; the assay was immunoSEQ multiplex PCR. The sample records around 79,000 clones, roughly 91% being singletons. After removal of 1 base from V and 5 bases from J, the junction contained 11 bases not matched to a gene. Germline CDR1 SGHNT, CDR2 YYREEE (reference sequence). The CDR3 has 16 residues. The genes are TRBV5-4 and TRBJ2-5, with 7 bases identical to TRBD1. This TCR derives from a human donor in good health. The sample taken for sequencing was T cells isolated from PBMCs. CDR3 loop: CASSLIFPQGKETQYF. The CDR3 DNA reads as TGTGCCAGCAGCTTGATTTTTCCACAGGGGAAGGAGACCCAGTACTTC. Drawing the rest from reference TRBV5-4 and TRBJ2-5, the complete variable domain is ETGVTQSPTHLIKTRGQQVTLRCSSQSGHNTVSWYQQALGQGPQFIFQYYREEENGRGNFPPRFSGLQFPNYSSELNVNALELDDSALYLCASSLIFPQGKETQYFGPGTRLLVL.